The T cell receptor (beta chain) described here comes from a study of T cells after yellow fever vaccination. Study-level findings and limits: Relatively few clonotypes were ones that appeared in both CD4 and CD8 compartments.

On this clonotype: Its specificity is unknown.

The V gene's germline CDR1 is SGHTA and CDR2 FQGNSA. The CDR3 loop spans 16 amino acids. Germline trimming cut 1 base from V and 4 bases from J; bases unmatched to any gene: 7. TCRdb processed the 5' RACE reads anew with MiXCR; each CDR3 protein has one entry. The table lists some 350,000 distinct CDR3 sequences, approximately 10% of them singletons, with roughly 18% in the top ten. Source: PBMCs, taken on the day of the first yellow fever vaccination. The chain carries TRBV7-2 and TRBJ1-3; TRBD1 aligns across 7 bases. The sequence was collected from a man between 18 and 35 years old who received the YFV17D yellow fever vaccine. This CDR3 is CASSLDVPGQGNTIYF. CDR3 in DNA: TGTGCCAGCAGCTTAGACGTCCCGGGACAGGGAAACACCATATATTTT.